The clone carrying this TCR beta chain was observed a few times. The antigen is unknown. The data belong to a study of T cell repertoires in cytomegalovirus infection. TCRdb reanalysed the reads using MiXCR and keeps one entry per CDR3 protein. The table records about 890,000 distinct CDR3 sequences, roughly 30% of them present only once. This CDR3 is 14 amino acids long. Between the trimmed V and J ends, which lost 2 bases and 0 bases, there was a span of 8 bases. CDR1 is MNHEY and CDR2 is SVGAGI in the germline V gene. Sequencing was performed on cultured CD8+ T cells from PBMCs, taken from culture after CMV antigen stimulation. The receptor's source is a human donor in good health (CMV status not recorded). Some clones in this sample may be carry-over from other donors' samples. The chain joins TRBV6-5 to TRBJ2-7; D remains unclear. The CDR3, as DNA: TGTGCCAGCAGTTACGTCGACAACTCCTACGAGCAGTACTTC. Its translation: CASSYVDNSYEQYF.